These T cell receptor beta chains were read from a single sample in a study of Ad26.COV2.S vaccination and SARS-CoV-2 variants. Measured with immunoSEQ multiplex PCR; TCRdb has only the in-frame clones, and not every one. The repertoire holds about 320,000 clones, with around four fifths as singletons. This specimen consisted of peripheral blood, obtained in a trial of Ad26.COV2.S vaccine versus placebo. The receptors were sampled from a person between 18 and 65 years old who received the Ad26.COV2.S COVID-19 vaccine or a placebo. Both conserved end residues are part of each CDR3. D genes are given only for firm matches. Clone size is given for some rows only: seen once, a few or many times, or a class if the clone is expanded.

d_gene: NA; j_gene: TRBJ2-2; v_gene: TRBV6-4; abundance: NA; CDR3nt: TGTGCCAGCAGTACCCGGGGGAGCAACACCGGGGAGCTGTTTTTT; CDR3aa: CASSTRGSNTGELFF
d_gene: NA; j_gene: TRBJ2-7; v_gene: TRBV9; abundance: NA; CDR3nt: TGTGCCAGCAGCTCCCGGGGTACGTCCCCCTACGAGCAGTACTTC; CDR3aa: CASSSRGTSPYEQYF
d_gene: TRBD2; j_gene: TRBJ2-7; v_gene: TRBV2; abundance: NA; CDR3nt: TGTGCCAGCAAGTGGACTAGCGGGGGCTCCTACGAGCAGTACTTC; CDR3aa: CASKWTSGGSYEQYF
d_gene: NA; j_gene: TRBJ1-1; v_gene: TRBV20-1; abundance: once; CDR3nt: TGCAGTGCTAGAGAGATTGAAGCTTTCTTT; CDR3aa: CSAREIEAFF
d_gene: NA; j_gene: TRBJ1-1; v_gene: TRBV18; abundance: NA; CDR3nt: TGTGCCAGCTCACCTCAGGTGGGGGACACTGAAGCTTTCTTT; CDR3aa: CASSPQVGDTEAFF
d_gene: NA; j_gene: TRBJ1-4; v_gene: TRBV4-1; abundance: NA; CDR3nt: TGCGCCAGCAGCCAAGATGTAAGCAGGCTTAATGAAAAACTGTTTTTT; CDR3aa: CASSQDVSRLNEKLFF
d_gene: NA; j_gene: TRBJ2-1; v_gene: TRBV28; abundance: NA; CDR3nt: TGTGCCAGCATGGGCAGGGAGGAATACAATGAGCAGTTCTTC; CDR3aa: CASMGREEYNEQFF
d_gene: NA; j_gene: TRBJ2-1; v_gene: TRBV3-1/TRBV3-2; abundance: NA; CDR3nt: TGTGCCAGCAGCCAAGGAAGTCGAGGTGAGCAGTTCTTC; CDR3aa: CASSQGSRGEQFF
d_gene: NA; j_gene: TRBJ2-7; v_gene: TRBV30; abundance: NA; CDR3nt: TGTGCCTGGAGTATAAACAGGGGGGGCTACGAGCAGTACTTC; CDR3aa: CAWSINRGGYEQYF
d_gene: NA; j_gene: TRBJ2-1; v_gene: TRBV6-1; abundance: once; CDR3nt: TGTGCCAGCAGTGAATTTCTTCAAAGTAATGAGCAGTTCTTC; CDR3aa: CASSEFLQSNEQFF
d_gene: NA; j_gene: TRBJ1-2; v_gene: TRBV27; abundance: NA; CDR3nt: TGTGCCAGTAGGTTTCGGGGTAATCGCGGCTACACCTTC; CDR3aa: CASRFRGNRGYTF
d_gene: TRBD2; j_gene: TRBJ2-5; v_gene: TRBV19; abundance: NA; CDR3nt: TGTGCCAGTAGTGTTAGCGGGGGGAGGGAGACCCAGTACTTC; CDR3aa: CASSVSGGRETQYF
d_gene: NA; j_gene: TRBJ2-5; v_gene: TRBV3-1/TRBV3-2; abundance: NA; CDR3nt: TGTGCCAGCAGCCAAAGTGGGGGACACGAGACCCAGTACTTC; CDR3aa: CASSQSGGHETQYF
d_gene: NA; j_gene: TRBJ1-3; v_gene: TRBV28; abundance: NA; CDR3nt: TGTGCCAGCCGTCCCGGGCGGGGTGGCTCTGGAAACACCATATATTTT; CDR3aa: CASRPGRGGSGNTIYF
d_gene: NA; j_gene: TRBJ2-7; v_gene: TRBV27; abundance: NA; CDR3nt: TGTGCCAGCAGTGCCCGGGACTCCTACGAGCAGTACTTC; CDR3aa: CASSARDSYEQYF
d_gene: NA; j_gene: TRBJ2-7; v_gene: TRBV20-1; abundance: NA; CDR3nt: TGCAGTGCTAGAGAGACCTACGAGCAGTACTTC; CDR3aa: CSARETYEQYF
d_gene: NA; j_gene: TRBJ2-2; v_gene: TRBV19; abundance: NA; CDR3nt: TGTGCCAGTAGTACTACATCGAACACCGGGGAGCTGTTTTTT; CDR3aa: CASSTTSNTGELFF
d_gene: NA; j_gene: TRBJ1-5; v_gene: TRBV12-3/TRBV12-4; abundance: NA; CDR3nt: TGTGCCAGCAGCCGCAAGAATCAGCCCCAGCATTTT; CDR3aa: CASSRKNQPQHF
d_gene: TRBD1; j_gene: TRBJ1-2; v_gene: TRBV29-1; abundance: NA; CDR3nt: TGCAGCGTTGAAGGGTGGGACAGACATGGCTACACCTTC; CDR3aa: CSVEGWDRHGYTF
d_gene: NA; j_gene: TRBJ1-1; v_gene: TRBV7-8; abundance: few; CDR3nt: TGTGCCAGCAGCTTTCCAGGGAACACTGAAGCTTTCTTT; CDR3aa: CASSFPGNTEAFF
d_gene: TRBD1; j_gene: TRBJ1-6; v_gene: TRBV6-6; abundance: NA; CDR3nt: TGTGCCAGCAGTTCCCGGGGACAGGGTGATTCACCCCTCCACTTT; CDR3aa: CASSSRGQGDSPLHF
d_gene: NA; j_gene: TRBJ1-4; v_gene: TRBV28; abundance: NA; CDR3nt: TGTGCCAGCAGGGACTTAATGAAAAAACTGTTTTTT; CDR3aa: CASRDLMKKLFF